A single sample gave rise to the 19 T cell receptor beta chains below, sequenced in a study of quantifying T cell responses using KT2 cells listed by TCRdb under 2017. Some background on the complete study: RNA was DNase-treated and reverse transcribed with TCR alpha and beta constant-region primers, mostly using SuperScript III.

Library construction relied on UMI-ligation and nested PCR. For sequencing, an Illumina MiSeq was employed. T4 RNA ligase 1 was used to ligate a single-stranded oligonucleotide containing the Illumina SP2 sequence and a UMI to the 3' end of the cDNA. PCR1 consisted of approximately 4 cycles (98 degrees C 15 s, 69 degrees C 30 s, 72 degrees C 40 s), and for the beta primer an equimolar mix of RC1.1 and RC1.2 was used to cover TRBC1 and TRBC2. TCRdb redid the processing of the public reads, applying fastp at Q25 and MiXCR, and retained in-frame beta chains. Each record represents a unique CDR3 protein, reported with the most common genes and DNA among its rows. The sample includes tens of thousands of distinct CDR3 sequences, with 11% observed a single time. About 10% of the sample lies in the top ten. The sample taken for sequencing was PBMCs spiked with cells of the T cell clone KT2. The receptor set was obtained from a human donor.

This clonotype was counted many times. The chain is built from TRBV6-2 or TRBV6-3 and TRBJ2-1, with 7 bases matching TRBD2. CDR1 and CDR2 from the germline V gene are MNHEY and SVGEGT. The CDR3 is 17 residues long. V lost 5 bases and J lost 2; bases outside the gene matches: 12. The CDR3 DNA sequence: TGTGCCAGCAGTCTCTCTTTCCCTAGCGGCCCCTACAATGAGCAGTTCTTC. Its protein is CASSLSFPSGPYNEQFF.

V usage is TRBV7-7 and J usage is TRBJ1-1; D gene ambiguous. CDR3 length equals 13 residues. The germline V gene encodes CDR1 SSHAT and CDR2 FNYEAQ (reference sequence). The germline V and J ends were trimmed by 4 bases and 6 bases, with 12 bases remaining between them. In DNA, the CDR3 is TGTGCCAGCAGCTCCAACCTGGGTTCTGAAGCTTTCTTT. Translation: CASSSNLGSEAFF.

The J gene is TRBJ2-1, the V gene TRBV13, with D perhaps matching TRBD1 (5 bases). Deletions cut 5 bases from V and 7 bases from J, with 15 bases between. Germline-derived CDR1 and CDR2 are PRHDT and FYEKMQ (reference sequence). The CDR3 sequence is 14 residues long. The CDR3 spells CASSGGTQGNEQFF. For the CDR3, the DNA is TGTGCCAGCAGCGGCGGAACTCAGGGTAATGAGCAGTTCTTC.

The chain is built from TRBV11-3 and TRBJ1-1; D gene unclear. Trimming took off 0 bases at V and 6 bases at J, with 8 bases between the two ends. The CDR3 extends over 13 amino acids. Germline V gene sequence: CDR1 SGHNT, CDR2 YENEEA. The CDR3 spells CASSLEPWAEAFF. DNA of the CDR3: TGTGCCAGCAGCTTAGAACCTTGGGCTGAAGCTTTCTTT.

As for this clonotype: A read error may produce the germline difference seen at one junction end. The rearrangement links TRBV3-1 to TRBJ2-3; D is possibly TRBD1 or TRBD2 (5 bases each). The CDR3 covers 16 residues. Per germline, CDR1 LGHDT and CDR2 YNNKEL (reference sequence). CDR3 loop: CASNQNRPGTTDTQYF. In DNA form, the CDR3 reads TGTGCCAGCAACCAAAATCGGCCGGGGACCACAGATACGCAGTATTTT.

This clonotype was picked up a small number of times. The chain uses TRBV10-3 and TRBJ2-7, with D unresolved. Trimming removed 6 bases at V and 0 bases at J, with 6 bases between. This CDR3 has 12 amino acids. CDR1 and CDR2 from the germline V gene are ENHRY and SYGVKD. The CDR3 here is CAISRGSYEQYF. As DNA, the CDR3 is TGTGCCATCAGCCGCGGCTCCTACGAGCAGTACTTC.

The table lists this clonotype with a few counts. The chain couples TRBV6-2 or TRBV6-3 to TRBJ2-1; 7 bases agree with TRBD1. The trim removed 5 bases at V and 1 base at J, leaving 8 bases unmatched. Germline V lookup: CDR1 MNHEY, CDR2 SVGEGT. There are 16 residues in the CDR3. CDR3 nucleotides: TGTGCCAGCAGTACCTCCAGGACAGGATCCTACAATGAGCAGTTCTTC. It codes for CASSTSRTGSYNEQFF.

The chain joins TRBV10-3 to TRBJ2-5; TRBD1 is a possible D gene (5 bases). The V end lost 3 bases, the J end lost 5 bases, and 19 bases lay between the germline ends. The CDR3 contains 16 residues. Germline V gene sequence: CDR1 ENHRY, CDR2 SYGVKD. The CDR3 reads CAISDGVQGQRETQYF. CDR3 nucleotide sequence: TGTGCCATCAGTGATGGGGTGCAGGGCCAGAGGGAGACCCAGTACTTC.

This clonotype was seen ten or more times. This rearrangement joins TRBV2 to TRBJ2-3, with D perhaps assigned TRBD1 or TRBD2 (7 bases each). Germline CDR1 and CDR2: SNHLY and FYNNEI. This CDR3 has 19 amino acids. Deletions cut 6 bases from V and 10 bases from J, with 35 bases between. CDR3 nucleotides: TGTGCCAGCAGCGGGAGGCCTGGGGAGATACGCAGGGGGTTAAAATCGCAGTATTTT. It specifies CASSGRPGEIRRGLKSQYF.

CDR3 sequence reads: CASSYTGTEAFF. The CDR3 DNA follows: TGTGCCAGCAGTTACACAGGCACTGAAGCTTTCTTT. The rearrangement links TRBV6-2 or TRBV6-3 to TRBJ1-1; D is perhaps TRBD1 (5 bases). Trimming cost V 2 bases and J 4 bases, with 5 bases left between them. The CDR3 sequence is 12 residues long. Germline V gene lookup returns CDR1 MNHEY and CDR2 SVGEGT.

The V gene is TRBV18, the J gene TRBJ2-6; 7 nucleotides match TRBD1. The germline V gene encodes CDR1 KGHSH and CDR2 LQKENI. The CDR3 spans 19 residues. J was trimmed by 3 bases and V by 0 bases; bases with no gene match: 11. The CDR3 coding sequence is TGTGCCAGCTCACCACCCGGGACAGTACGCCTAGTTGGGGCCAACGTCCTGACTTTC. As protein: CASSPPGTVRLVGANVLTF.

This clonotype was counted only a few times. The CDR3 sequence is CAWSPPVPPYGYTF. In DNA form, the CDR3 reads TGTGCCTGGAGTCCTCCCGTACCCCCCTATGGCTACACCTTC. The chain has TRBV30 and TRBJ1-2; the D is unclear. Germline V lookup: CDR1 GTSNPN, CDR2 SVGIG (reference sequence). The V end was cut by 2 bases, the J end by 4 bases, with 14 bases between. This CDR3 contains 14 residues.

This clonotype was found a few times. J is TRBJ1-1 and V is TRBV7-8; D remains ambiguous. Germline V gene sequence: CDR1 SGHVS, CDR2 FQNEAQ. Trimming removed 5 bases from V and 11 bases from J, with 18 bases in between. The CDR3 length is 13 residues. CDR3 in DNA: TGTGCCAGCAGCCCAGAACTTACACACTACGCTTTCTTT. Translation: CASSPELTHYAFF.

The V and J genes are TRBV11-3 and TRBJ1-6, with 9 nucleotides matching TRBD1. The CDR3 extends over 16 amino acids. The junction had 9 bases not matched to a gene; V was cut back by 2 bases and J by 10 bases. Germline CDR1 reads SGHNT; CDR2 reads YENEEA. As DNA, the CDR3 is TGTGCCAGCAGCTTAAGCCGGGACAGGGTCCGGTCACCCCTCCACTTT. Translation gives CASSLSRDRVRSPLHF.

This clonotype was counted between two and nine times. The CDR3 sequence: CASRKLGIEGSQFF. As DNA, the CDR3 is TGTGCCAGCAGAAAACTTGGCATCGAGGGATCTCAGTTCTTC. J is TRBJ2-1 and V is TRBV6-2 or TRBV6-3; possibly TRBD2 for D (5 bases). CDR1 and CDR2 from the germline V gene are MNHEY and SVGEGT. The CDR3 has 14 residues. The V end was cut by 6 bases, the J end by 13 bases, with 22 bases between.

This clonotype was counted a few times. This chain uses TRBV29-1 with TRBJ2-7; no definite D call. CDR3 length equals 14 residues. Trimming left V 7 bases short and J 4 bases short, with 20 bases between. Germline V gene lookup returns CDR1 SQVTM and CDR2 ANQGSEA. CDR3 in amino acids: CSGTGPLPPYEQYF. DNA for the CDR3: TGCAGCGGGACCGGGCCCCTTCCCCCGTACGAGCAGTACTTC.

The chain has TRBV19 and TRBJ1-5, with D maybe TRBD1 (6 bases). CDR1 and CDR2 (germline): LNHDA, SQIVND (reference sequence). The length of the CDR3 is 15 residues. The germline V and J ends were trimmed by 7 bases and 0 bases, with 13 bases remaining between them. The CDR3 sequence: CASTTGSFSNQPQHF. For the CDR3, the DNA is TGTGCCAGTACCACAGGGTCCTTTAGCAATCAGCCCCAGCATTTT.

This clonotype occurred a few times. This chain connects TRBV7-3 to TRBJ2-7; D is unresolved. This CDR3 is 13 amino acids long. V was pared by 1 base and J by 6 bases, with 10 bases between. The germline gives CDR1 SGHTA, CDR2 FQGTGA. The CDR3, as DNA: TGTGCCAGCAGCTTAAACCGAGGTGGCGAGCAGTACTTC. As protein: CASSLNRGGEQYF.

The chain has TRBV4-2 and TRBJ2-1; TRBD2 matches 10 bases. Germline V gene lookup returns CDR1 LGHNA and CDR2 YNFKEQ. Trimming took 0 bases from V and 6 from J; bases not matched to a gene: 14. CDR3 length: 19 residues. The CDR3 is CASSQEGLAGDISRNEQFF. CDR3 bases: TGTGCCAGCAGCCAAGAGGGGCTAGCGGGAGATATATCTCGCAATGAGCAGTTCTTC.